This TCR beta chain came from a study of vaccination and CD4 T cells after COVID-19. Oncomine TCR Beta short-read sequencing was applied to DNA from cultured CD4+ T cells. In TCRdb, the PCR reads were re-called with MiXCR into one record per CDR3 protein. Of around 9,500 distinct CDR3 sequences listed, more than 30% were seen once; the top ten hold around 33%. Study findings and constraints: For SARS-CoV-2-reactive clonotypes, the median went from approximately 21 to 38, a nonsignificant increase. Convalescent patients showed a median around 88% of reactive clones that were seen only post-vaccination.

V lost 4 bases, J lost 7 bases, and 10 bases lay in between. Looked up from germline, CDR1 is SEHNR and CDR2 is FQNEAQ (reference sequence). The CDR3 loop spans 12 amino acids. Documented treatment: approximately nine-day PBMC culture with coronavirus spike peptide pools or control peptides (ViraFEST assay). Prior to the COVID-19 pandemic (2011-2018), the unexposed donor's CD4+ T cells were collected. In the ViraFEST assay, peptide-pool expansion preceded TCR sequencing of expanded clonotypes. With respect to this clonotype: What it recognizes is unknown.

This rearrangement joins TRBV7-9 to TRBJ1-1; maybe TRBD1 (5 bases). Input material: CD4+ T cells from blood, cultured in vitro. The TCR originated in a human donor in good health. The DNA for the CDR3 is TGTGCCAGCAGCTGGGGGGGGAGTGAAGCTTTCTTT. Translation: CASSWGGSEAFF.